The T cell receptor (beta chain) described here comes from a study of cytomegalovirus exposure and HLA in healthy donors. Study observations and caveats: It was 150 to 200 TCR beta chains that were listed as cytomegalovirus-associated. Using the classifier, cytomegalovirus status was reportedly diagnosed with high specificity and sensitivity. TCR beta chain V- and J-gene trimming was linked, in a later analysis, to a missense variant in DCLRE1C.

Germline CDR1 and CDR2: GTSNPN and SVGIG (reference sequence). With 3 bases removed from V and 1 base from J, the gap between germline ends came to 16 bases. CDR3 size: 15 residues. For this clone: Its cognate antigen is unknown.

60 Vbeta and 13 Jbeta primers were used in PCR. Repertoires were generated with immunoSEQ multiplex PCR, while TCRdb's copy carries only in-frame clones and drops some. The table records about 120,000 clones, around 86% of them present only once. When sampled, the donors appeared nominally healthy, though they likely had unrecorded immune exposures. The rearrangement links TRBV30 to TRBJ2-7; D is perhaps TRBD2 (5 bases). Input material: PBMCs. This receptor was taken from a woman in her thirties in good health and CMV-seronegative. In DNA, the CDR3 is TGTGCCTGGAGGTGTACGGACTGTGAATCCTACGAGCAGTACTTC. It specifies CAWRCTDCESYEQYF.